The entry below gives a single TCR beta chain sequence along with its context. Clones were sequenced by immunoSEQ multiplex PCR, and TCRdb holds only the in-frame ones, with some missing. The sample shows roughly 40,000 clones, around 63% of them seen only once. The CDR3 is 18 amino acids. J was trimmed by 5 bases and V by 0 bases; bases with no gene match: 15. The V gene's germline CDR1 is GTSNPN and CDR2 SVGIG (reference sequence). The data belong to a study of cytotoxic CD8 clonotypes in ibrutinib-treated CLL. The wider study: Each sample contained, on average, under 270,000 productive templates and tens of thousands of productive rearrangements.

The sequencing here drew on PBMCs, taken at disease progression, from a patient treated with ibrutinib. This receptor was obtained from a human donor with chronic lymphocytic leukemia. The J gene is TRBJ2-5, the V gene TRBV30; 10 positions agree with TRBD2. The CDR3 here is CAWSVHFPPSGSSETQYF. CDR3 bases: TGTGCCTGGAGTGTACACTTCCCCCCTAGCGGGAGCTCGGAGACCCAGTACTTC.